This TCR beta chain was sequenced during a study of CD8 T cells in ankylosing spondylitis. CDR3 size: 15 residues. Germline CDR1 is SGDLS and CDR2 is YYNGEE. V lost 0 bases, J lost 7 bases, and 11 bases lay in between. One entry per CDR3 protein results from TCRdb running MiXCR on the 5' RACE reads. In the table there are about 100,000 distinct CDR3 sequences, roughly 9.6% of which are singletons. Many counts were recorded for this clonotype. The V call is TRBV9, the J call TRBJ1-6; D possibly corresponds to TRBD1 (5 bases). This receptor was taken from a male donor with ankylosing spondylitis or in good health (not recorded which). Sequencing used blood, either unsorted or a sorted T cell fraction (not recorded which). The CDR3 region has the DNA TGTGCCAGCAGCGTAGGTCAGGGTAAGAATTCACCCCTCCACTTT. Amino acids: CASSVGQGKNSPLHF.